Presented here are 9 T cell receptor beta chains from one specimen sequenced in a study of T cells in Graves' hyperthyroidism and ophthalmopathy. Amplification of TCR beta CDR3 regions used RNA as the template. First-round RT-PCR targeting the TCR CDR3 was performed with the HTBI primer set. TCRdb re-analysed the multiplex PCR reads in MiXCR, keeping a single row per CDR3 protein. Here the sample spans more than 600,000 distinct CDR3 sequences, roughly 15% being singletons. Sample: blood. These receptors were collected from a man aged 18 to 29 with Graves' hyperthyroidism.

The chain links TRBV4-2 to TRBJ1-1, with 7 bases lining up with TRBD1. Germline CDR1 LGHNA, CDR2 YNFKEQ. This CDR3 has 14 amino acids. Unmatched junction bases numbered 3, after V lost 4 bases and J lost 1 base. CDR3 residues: CASSPRGANTEAFF. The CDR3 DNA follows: TGTGCCAGCAGCCCCAGGGGGGCGAACACTGAAGCTTTCTTT.

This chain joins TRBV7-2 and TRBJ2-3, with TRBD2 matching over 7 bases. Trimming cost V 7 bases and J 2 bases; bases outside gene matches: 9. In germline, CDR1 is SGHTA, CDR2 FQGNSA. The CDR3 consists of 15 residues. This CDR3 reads CASTPGTTTTDTQYF. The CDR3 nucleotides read TGTGCCAGCACCCCCGGGACTACAACCACAGATACGCAGTATTTT.

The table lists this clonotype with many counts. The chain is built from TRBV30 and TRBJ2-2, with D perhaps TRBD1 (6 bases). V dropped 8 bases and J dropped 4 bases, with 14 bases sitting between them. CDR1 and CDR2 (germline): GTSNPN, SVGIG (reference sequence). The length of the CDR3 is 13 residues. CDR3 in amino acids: CALEQGRTGELFF. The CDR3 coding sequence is TGTGCCCTGGAGCAGGGGCGCACCGGGGAGCTGTTTTTT.

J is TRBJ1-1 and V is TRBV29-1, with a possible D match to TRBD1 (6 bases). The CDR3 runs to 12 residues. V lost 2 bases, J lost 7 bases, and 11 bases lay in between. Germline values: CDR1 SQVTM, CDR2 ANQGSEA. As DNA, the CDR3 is TGCAGCGTTGAATTGGGGGCGAATGAAGCTTTCTTT. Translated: CSVELGANEAFF.

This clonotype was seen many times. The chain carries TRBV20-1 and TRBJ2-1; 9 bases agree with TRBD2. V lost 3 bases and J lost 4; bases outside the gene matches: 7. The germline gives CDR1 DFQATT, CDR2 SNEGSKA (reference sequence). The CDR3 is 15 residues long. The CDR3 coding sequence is TGCAGTGCTAGGTTAGCGGGAGTCGGTTACAATGAGCAGTTCTTC. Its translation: CSARLAGVGYNEQFF.

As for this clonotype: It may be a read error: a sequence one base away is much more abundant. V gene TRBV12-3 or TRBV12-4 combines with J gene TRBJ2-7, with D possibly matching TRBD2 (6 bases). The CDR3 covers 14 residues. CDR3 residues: CASSLGSGDYEKYF. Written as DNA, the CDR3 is TGTGCCAGCAGTCTCGGGTCGGGAGACTACGAGAAGTACTTC.

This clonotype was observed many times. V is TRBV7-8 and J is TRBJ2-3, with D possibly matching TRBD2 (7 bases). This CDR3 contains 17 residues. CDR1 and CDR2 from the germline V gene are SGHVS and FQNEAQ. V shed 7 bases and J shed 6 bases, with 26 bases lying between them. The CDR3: CASTPEWLSGTTDTQYF. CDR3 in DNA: TGTGCCAGCACCCCAGAGTGGTTAAGCGGGACAACGGATACGCAGTATTTT.

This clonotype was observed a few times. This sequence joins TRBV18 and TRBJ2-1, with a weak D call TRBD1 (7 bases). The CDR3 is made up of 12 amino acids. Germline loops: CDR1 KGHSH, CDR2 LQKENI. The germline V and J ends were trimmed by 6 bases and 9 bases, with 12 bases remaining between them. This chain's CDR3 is CASSRQGGEQFF. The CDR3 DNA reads TGTGCCAGCTCTCGACAGGGAGGTGAGCAGTTCTTC.

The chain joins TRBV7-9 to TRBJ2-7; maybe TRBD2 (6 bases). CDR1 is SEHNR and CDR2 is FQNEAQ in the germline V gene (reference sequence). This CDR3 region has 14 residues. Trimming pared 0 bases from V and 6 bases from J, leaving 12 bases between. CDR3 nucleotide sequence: TGTGCCAGCAGCTTAGCGGCGGGACTGGGCGAGCAGTACTTC. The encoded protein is CASSLAAGLGEQYF. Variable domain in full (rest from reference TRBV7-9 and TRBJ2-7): DTGVSQNPRHKITKRGQNVTFRCDPISEHNRLYWYRQTLGQGPEFLTYFQNEAQLEKSRLLSDRFSAERPKGSFSTLEIQRTEQGDSAMYLCASSLAAGLGEQYFGPGTRLTVT.